The 19 T cell receptor beta chains presented below share a single source sample, sequenced in a study of OX40 agonist ivuxolimab in advanced cancers. The data were produced by immunoSEQ multiplex PCR, yet TCRdb's version contains in-frame clones alone and is incomplete. The repertoire holds about 69,000 clones, with 90% as singletons. The sequencing used CD4+ or CD8+ T cells sorted from blood, collected in a trial of the OX40 agonist ivuxolimab. These TCRs come from an adult with an advanced solid tumor such as melanoma, head and neck, liver or kidney cancer.

The CDR3 here is CASSLAGTGGYQPQHF. The DNA for the CDR3 is TGTGCCAGCAGTTTAGCCGGGACAGGGGGCTATCAGCCCCAGCATTTT. The chain has TRBV28 and TRBJ1-5, with 12 nucleotides matching TRBD1. The CDR3 runs to 16 residues. Germline CDR1 and CDR2: MDHEN and SYDVKM. The junction had 4 bases not matched to a gene; V was cut back by 2 bases and J by 5 bases. The full variable domain, rest sourced from reference TRBV28 and TRBJ1-5, is DVKVTQSSRYLVKRTGEKVFLECVQDMDHENMFWYRQDPGLGLRLIYFSYDVKMKEKGDIPEGYSVSREKKERFSLILESASTNQTSMYLCASSLAGTGGYQPQHFGDGTRLSIL.

The chain is built from TRBV7-2 and TRBJ2-7, with 9 nucleotides matching TRBD2. Germline V gives CDR1 SGHTA, CDR2 FQGNSA. The CDR3 totals 14 residues. Unmatched junction bases numbered 3, after V lost 2 bases and J lost 4 bases. In DNA, the CDR3 is TGTGCCAGCAGCTTAAGCGGGAGGTTATACGAGCAGTACTTC. Translated: CASSLSGRLYEQYF.

This CDR3 reads CASSPRDRGSETQYF. The CDR3 DNA follows: TGTGCCAGCAGCCCCCGGGACAGGGGTAGTGAGACCCAGTACTTC. The rearrangement uses TRBV11-3 and TRBJ2-5; 10 bases align to TRBD1. The germline gives CDR1 SGHNT, CDR2 YENEEA. The V gene end was trimmed by 5 bases and the J gene end by 5 bases; junction bases not matched to a gene: 8. The length of the CDR3 is 15 residues.

The chain recombines TRBV4-1 with TRBJ1-1; D not resolved. Trimming took 6 bases from V and 0 from J, leaving 11 bases between them. Germline V gives CDR1 MGHRA, CDR2 YSYEKL. The CDR3 covers 14 residues. The CDR3 sequence: CASRPVLMNTEAFF. The DNA of the CDR3 is TGCGCCAGCAGGCCCGTACTCATGAACACTGAAGCTTTCTTT.

V and J are TRBV25-1 and TRBJ2-1; 8 bases agree with TRBD2. The CDR3 length is 16 residues. Germline CDR1 MGHDK, CDR2 SYGVNS. The ends lost 1 base at V and 5 bases at J; junction bases unmatched: 7. The CDR3 reads CASSELYSGADNEQFF. CDR3 nucleotides: TGTGCCAGCAGTGAATTATATAGCGGGGCTGACAATGAGCAGTTCTTC.

This sequence joins TRBV29-1 and TRBJ2-5; 11 bases are shared with TRBD2. V gave up 3 bases and J gave up 7 bases; unmatched junction bases: 7. Germline lookup yields CDR1 SQVTM and CDR2 ANQGSEA. CDR3 length: 14 amino acids. In nucleotides, the CDR3 is TGCAGCGTTGATAGCGGGAGGGCCTGGGGGACCCAGTACTTC. Translated, it gives CSVDSGRAWGTQYF.

The rearrangement uses TRBV30 and TRBJ2-1; D gene uncertain. This CDR3 spans 12 amino acids. Germline lookup yields CDR1 GTSNPN and CDR2 SVGIG (reference sequence). Trimming took off 0 bases at V and 7 bases at J, with 7 bases between the two ends. The CDR3 DNA sequence: TGTGCCTGGAGTGTAACGCGTAATGAGCAGTTCTTC. As protein: CAWSVTRNEQFF.

This clone was recorded a few times. This chain links TRBV5-1 with TRBJ1-2, with no clear D. V was pared by 3 bases and J by 3 bases, with 9 bases between. This CDR3 is 13 amino acids long. Germline V gene data show CDR1 as SGHRS and CDR2 as YFSETQ. The CDR3 reads CASSSTLHYGYTF. The DNA for the CDR3 is TGCGCCAGCAGCTCCACCCTTCACTATGGCTACACCTTC. The full variable domain, in which reference TRBV5-1 and TRBJ1-2 provide the parts outside the CDR3, is KAGVTQTPRYLIKTRGQQVTLSCSPISGHRSVSWYQQTPGQGLQFLFEYFSETQRNKGNFPGRFSGRQFSNSRSEMNVSTLELGDSALYLCASSSTLHYGYTFGSGTRLTVV.

The chain links TRBV19 to TRBJ2-7; 9 bases fit TRBD1. Germline values: CDR1 LNHDA, CDR2 SQIVND (reference sequence). This CDR3 has 14 residues. V was pared by 4 bases and J by 6 bases, with 7 bases of the junction left unmatched. CDR3 coding DNA: TGTGCCAGTAGTAGGGGACAGGGTAGATTCGAGCAGTACTTC. Protein product: CASSRGQGRFEQYF.

The rearrangement uses TRBV28 and TRBJ1-4; D is ambiguous. Looked up from germline, CDR1 is MDHEN and CDR2 is SYDVKM. V was pared by 3 bases and J by 10 bases, with 6 bases between. The CDR3 sequence is 11 residues long. CDR3 protein: CASSLETKLFF. In nucleotides, the CDR3 is TGTGCCAGCAGTTTGGAGACAAAACTGTTTTTT.

The chain combines TRBV28 with TRBJ2-1; D possibly corresponds to TRBD1 (6 bases). This CDR3 is 12 amino acids long. The V end lost 7 bases, the J end lost 7 bases, and 11 bases lay between the germline ends. Germline CDR1 is MDHEN and CDR2 is SYDVKM. CDR3 residues: CASNPGTNEQFF. DNA for the CDR3: TGTGCCAGCAACCCGGGGACAAATGAGCAGTTCTTC.

The V and J genes are TRBV7-9 and TRBJ2-1; TRBD2 matches 8 bases. The CDR3 runs 17 residues. CDR1 and CDR2 from the germline V gene are SEHNR and FQNEAQ (reference sequence). The V gene end was trimmed by 5 bases and the J gene end by 4 bases; junction bases not matched to a gene: 13. Written as DNA, the CDR3 is TGTGCCAGCAGCATTCAAGCGGGAGATAATATGTACAATGAGCAGTTCTTC. It specifies CASSIQAGDNMYNEQFF.

DNA of the CDR3: TGCAGCGTTCGACAGGGGGCTGATACAGATACGCAGTATTTT. It codes for CSVRQGADTDTQYF. V gene TRBV29-1 combines with J gene TRBJ2-3; TRBD1 matches at 10 bases. Germline V CDR1 and CDR2: SQVTM, ANQGSEA. V gave up 5 bases and J gave up 3 bases; unmatched junction bases: 5. CDR3 length: 14 amino acids.

The rearrangement uses TRBV10-1 and TRBJ2-1; the match to TRBD2 covers 9 bases. The CDR3 runs to 15 residues. Germline lookup yields CDR1 WNHNN and CDR2 SYGVQD (reference sequence). V shed 1 base, J shed 5 bases, and the junction held 3 bases outside the gene matches. CDR3 nucleotides: TGCGCCAGCAGTGAGTTGACTAGCGGCAACAATGAGCAGTTCTTC. This gives the protein CASSELTSGNNEQFF.

The chain carries TRBV7-9 and TRBJ2-7; no clear D. The CDR3 has 12 amino acids. CDR1 SEHNR and CDR2 FQNEAQ come from the germline V gene (reference sequence). V lost 5 bases and J lost 7, with 12 bases in between. CDR3 residues: CASSPGGREQYF. The CDR3 bases are TGTGCCAGCAGCCCAGGCGGTCGTGAGCAGTACTTC. Complete variable domain (other parts from reference TRBV7-9 and TRBJ2-7): DTGVSQNPRHKITKRGQNVTFRCDPISEHNRLYWYRQTLGQGPEFLTYFQNEAQLEKSRLLSDRFSAERPKGSFSTLEIQRTEQGDSAMYLCASSPGGREQYFGPGTRLTVT.

The chain uses TRBV9 and TRBJ1-3, with D maybe TRBD1 (5 bases). Trimming removed 2 bases from V and 5 bases from J, with 14 bases in between. The CDR3 has 15 amino acids. In germline, CDR1 is SGDLS, CDR2 YYNGEE. CDR3 sequence: CASSVGVETRNTIYF. The CDR3 nucleotides read TGTGCCAGCAGCGTGGGGGTTGAGACAAGAAACACCATATATTTT.

The chain is built from TRBV9 and TRBJ2-2; the D is unclear. Trimming removed 6 bases at V and 0 bases at J, with 12 bases between. In germline, CDR1 is SGDLS, CDR2 YYNGEE. The CDR3 is 15 amino acids. CDR3 loop: CASNGRGANTGELFF. The DNA of the CDR3 is TGTGCCAGCAACGGACGTGGAGCGAACACCGGGGAGCTGTTTTTT.

The rearrangement uses TRBV29-1 and TRBJ2-7; D unclear. The CDR3 consists of 11 residues. CDR1 and CDR2 from the germline V gene are SQVTM and ANQGSEA. Trimming shortened V by 4 bases and J by 4 bases, and 8 bases separated the two germline ends. CDR3 nucleotides: TGCAGCGTTGGAACTATATACGAGCAGTACTTC. Translation: CSVGTIYEQYF.

The rearrangement joins TRBV19 to TRBJ1-5; D ambiguous. Trimming removed 7 bases at V and 7 bases at J, with 20 bases between. CDR3 size: 15 residues. In germline, CDR1 is LNHDA, CDR2 SQIVND (reference sequence). CDR3 region: CASTSGGPPRQPQHF. The CDR3 region has the DNA TGTGCCAGTACCTCCGGCGGCCCCCCGAGGCAGCCCCAGCATTTT. Full variable domain (rest looked up from reference TRBV19 and TRBJ1-5): DGGITQSPKYLFRKEGQNVTLSCEQNLNHDAMYWYRQDPGQGLRLIYYSQIVNDFQKGDIAEGYSVSREKKESFPLTVTSAQKNPTAFYLCASTSGGPPRQPQHFGDGTRLSIL.